The source of this TCR beta chain is a study of T cells in Graves' hyperthyroidism and ophthalmopathy. V was clipped by 0 bases and J by 10 bases, with 10 bases between them. CDR3 length equals 13 residues. Germline V CDR1 and CDR2: SEHNR, FQNEAQ (reference sequence). Authors of the study amplified TCR beta CDR3 regions from RNA transcripts. The primer set for the first-round RT-PCR of the TCR CDR3 was HTBI. A single record per CDR3 protein comes from TCRdb applying MiXCR to the multiplex PCR reads. The table has fewer than 450,000 distinct CDR3 sequences, 18% seen once; the top ten hold 40% to 45%. The clonotype originates from a man between 18 and 35 years old with Graves' ophthalmopathy. Sequencing was performed on blood. The chain joins TRBV7-9 to TRBJ2-1; possibly TRBD1 or TRBD2 for D (6 bases each). The CDR3 DNA is TGTGCCAGCAGCTTAGCCGGGGGCGACGAGCAGTTCTTC. As protein: CASSLAGGDEQFF.